This T cell receptor (beta chain) is drawn from a study of T cell responses to AZD1222 COVID-19 vaccine. The overall study: Second-dose timings of about 4 or about 12 weeks were pooled. Study-level findings and limits: In the spike-specific TCR repertoire, nearly half reportedly target unmutated variant regions. Repertoire samples came only from after the peak T cell response. It was only a handful of AZD1222 recipients who were seropositive at baseline.

Comments on this clone: Its antigen is not identified.

V was pared by 3 bases and J by 6 bases, with 7 bases of the junction left unmatched. From germline, CDR1 is SGHNT and CDR2 YYREEE (reference sequence). The CDR3 length is 16 residues. Data came from immunoSEQ multiplex PCR; TCRdb stores just in-frame clones and leaves some out. This table holds 100,000 or so clones, less than 90% found once. This chain connects TRBV5-4 to TRBJ1-6, with 9 bases lining up with TRBD1. Sequencing was performed on peripheral blood, taken on day 0 of AZD1222 vaccination. The receptor's source is an adult in good health. The CDR3 bases are TGTGCCAGCAGCTCACAAAACAGGGGGCTTAATTCACCCCTCCACTTT. This codes for CASSSQNRGLNSPLHF. Full variable domain (missing parts from reference TRBV5-4 and TRBJ1-6): ETGVTQSPTHLIKTRGQQVTLRCSSQSGHNTVSWYQQALGQGPQFIFQYYREEENGRGNFPPRFSGLQFPNYSSELNVNALELDDSALYLCASSSQNRGLNSPLHFGNGTRLTVT.